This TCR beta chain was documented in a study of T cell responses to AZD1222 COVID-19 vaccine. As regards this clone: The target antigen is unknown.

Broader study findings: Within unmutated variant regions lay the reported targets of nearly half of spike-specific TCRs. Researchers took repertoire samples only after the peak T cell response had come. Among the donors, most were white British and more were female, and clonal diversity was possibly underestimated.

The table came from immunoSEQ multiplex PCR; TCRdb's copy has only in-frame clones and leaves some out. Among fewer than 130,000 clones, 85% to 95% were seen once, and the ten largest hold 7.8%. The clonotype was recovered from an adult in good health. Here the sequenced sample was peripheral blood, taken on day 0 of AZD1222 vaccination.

CDR3 DNA sequence: TGTGCCAGCAGCTTAGGCGGGGTCCCCTACGAGCAGTACTTC. Its protein product is CASSLGGVPYEQYF. The chain carries TRBV11-2 and TRBJ2-7, with D perhaps matching TRBD2 (6 bases). The ends were cut back, 1 base at V and 2 bases at J, with 9 bases in the middle. This CDR3 has 14 amino acids. Germline V CDR1 and CDR2: SGHAT, FQNNGV.